These T cell receptor beta chains were read from a single sample in a study of blood T cell repertoires in COVID-19. Assay: immunoSEQ multiplex PCR; the TCRdb copy retains only in-frame clones and omits some. Here the sample spans under 250,000 clones, 80% to 90% being singletons. The sample taken for sequencing was peripheral blood. These receptors all come from a man aged 50-60 years with active or convalescent COVID-19. The CDR3 runs from the conserved cysteine through the conserved F or W. Fields, in order: V gene, clone size, D gene, J gene, CDR3 DNA, CDR3 protein. The D gene is left open where the match is weak. Only some rows state a clone size, as once, few, many or a class for expanded clones.

v_call: TRBV15; clone_size: -; d_call: -; j_call: TRBJ2-1; cdr3_nt: TGTGCCACCAGCGAGGGATACAATGAGCAGTTCTTC; cdr3_aa: CATSEGYNEQFF
v_call: TRBV2; clone_size: -; d_call: -; j_call: TRBJ2-2; cdr3_nt: TGTGCCAGCATAGAATACCTGAACACCGGGGAGCTGTTTTTT; cdr3_aa: CASIEYLNTGELFF
v_call: TRBV7-8; clone_size: -; d_call: TRBD2; j_call: TRBJ2-1; cdr3_nt: TGTGCCAGCAGCTTAGGACTAGCGGGAGCGGTCGGGAAAGGAAATGAGCAGTTCTTC; cdr3_aa: CASSLGLAGAVGKGNEQFF
v_call: TRBV5-1; clone_size: -; d_call: -; j_call: TRBJ2-1; cdr3_nt: TGCGCCAGCAGCTCGCCTCTAGTAGAGCAGTTCTTC; cdr3_aa: CASSSPLVEQFF
v_call: TRBV2; clone_size: -; d_call: TRBD1; j_call: TRBJ1-2; cdr3_nt: TGTGCCAGCACCGGGACAGGGAGAAGCTATGGCTACACCTTC; cdr3_aa: CASTGTGRSYGYTF
v_call: TRBV6-6; clone_size: -; d_call: TRBD1; j_call: TRBJ1-4; cdr3_nt: TGTGCCAGCAGTCCCGGACAGGGCCCTAATGAAAAACTGTTTTTT; cdr3_aa: CASSPGQGPNEKLFF
v_call: TRBV2; clone_size: -; d_call: -; j_call: TRBJ2-1; cdr3_nt: TGTGCCAGCAGGGATAGCCCCACAAGCTCCTACAATGAGCAGTTCTTC; cdr3_aa: CASRDSPTSSYNEQFF
v_call: TRBV18; clone_size: -; d_call: -; j_call: TRBJ1-6; cdr3_nt: TGTGCCAGCTCCCAGGCCAGGGGAATGAGGTCCTATAATTCACCCCTCCACTTT; cdr3_aa: CASSQARGMRSYNSPLHF
v_call: TRBV29-1; clone_size: -; d_call: -; j_call: TRBJ2-1; cdr3_nt: TGCAGCGACGTCGGCAGCGGCGATGAGCAGTTCTTC; cdr3_aa: CSDVGSGDEQFF
v_call: TRBV9; clone_size: once; d_call: TRBD1; j_call: TRBJ1-2; cdr3_nt: TGTGCCAGCAGCCTTACAGGGGGCTCTGGCTACACCTTC; cdr3_aa: CASSLTGGSGYTF
v_call: TRBV6-2/TRBV6-3; clone_size: -; d_call: TRBD2; j_call: TRBJ2-1; cdr3_nt: TGTGCCAGCAGTTACTTAGCGGGGGCACGCAATGAGCAGTTCTTC; cdr3_aa: CASSYLAGARNEQFF
v_call: TRBV7-9; clone_size: -; d_call: -; j_call: TRBJ2-5; cdr3_nt: TGTGCCAGCAGCTCGACAGGCGGGGAGACCCAGTACTTC; cdr3_aa: CASSSTGGETQYF
v_call: TRBV7-2; clone_size: -; d_call: -; j_call: TRBJ1-1; cdr3_nt: TGTGCCAGCAGGGAGAGTAGGGGGACTGAAGCTTTCTTT; cdr3_aa: CASRESRGTEAFF
v_call: TRBV9; clone_size: -; d_call: -; j_call: TRBJ1-6; cdr3_nt: TGTGCCAGCAGCGGTGTAGGGGGAGGGTATAATTCACCCCTCCACTTT; cdr3_aa: CASSGVGGGYNSPLHF
v_call: TRBV7-2; clone_size: -; d_call: TRBD2; j_call: TRBJ2-1; cdr3_nt: TGTGCCAGCAGCATAGCCGGGACTAGTGCAAATGAGCAGTTCTTC; cdr3_aa: CASSIAGTSANEQFF
v_call: TRBV6-1; clone_size: -; d_call: -; j_call: TRBJ1-5; cdr3_nt: TGTGCCAGCAGTGACATGGGGGCGAAGGGGCGTGGCAATCAGCCCCAGCATTTT; cdr3_aa: CASSDMGAKGRGNQPQHF
v_call: TRBV29-1; clone_size: once; d_call: -; j_call: TRBJ2-3; cdr3_nt: TGCAGCGTTGACCCTTTGTGGATGGGGGCTATAACAGATACGCAGTATTTT; cdr3_aa: CSVDPLWMGAITDTQYF
v_call: TRBV19; clone_size: -; d_call: -; j_call: TRBJ2-1; cdr3_nt: TGTGCCAGTAGTATCGGTATCTACAATGAGCAGTTCTTC; cdr3_aa: CASSIGIYNEQFF
v_call: TRBV19; clone_size: -; d_call: -; j_call: TRBJ2-5; cdr3_nt: TGTGCCAGTAGTATAGGGGGGGAACAAGAGACCCAGTACTTC; cdr3_aa: CASSIGGEQETQYF
v_call: TRBV18; clone_size: -; d_call: TRBD1; j_call: TRBJ1-2; cdr3_nt: TGTGCCAGCTCAACAACACAGGGGGCTGGTTATGGCTACACCTTC; cdr3_aa: CASSTTQGAGYGYTF
v_call: TRBV19; clone_size: -; d_call: -; j_call: TRBJ2-1; cdr3_nt: TGTGCCAGTAGGGGACTGGCTAGCTCCTACAATGAGCAGTTCTTC; cdr3_aa: CASRGLASSYNEQFF
v_call: TRBV2; clone_size: few; d_call: TRBD1; j_call: TRBJ1-5; cdr3_nt: TGTGCCACCTCGGAAGGGACAGGCAATCAGCCCCAGCATTTT; cdr3_aa: CATSEGTGNQPQHF
v_call: TRBV7-8; clone_size: -; d_call: -; j_call: TRBJ1-3; cdr3_nt: TGTGCCAGCAGCTTAGGTCCAGGGAAATCTGGAAACACCATATATTTT; cdr3_aa: CASSLGPGKSGNTIYF